The 7 T cell receptor beta chains below were found in one sample sequenced in a study of blood T cell repertoires in COVID-19. Assay used: immunoSEQ multiplex PCR; TCRdb lists only in-frame clones, some missing. The sample holds about 190,000 clones, more than 75% seen once. The sample comprised PBMCs or T cells enriched from blood (not recorded which). The source is a woman aged 50 to 60 with acute COVID-19.

This clone was detected once. The V gene is TRBV7-2, the J gene TRBJ2-1; the D gene is possibly TRBD1 (5 bases). Germline CDR1 SGHTA, CDR2 FQGNSA. V lost 5 bases and J lost 10, with 18 bases in between. CDR3 length: 14 amino acids. The CDR3 here is CASSPQIDSPEQFF. Written as DNA, the CDR3 is TGTGCCAGCAGCCCACAAATTGACAGTCCCGAGCAGTTCTTC.

V gene TRBV18 combines with J gene TRBJ2-2, with TRBD1 matching 7 bases. This CDR3 is built from 15 residues. CDR1 and CDR2 from the germline V gene are KGHSH and LQKENI. The V gene end was trimmed by 3 bases and the J gene end by 5 bases; junction bases not matched to a gene: 6. For the CDR3, the DNA is TGTGCCAGCTCACCGGACAGGCCTGGGACCGGGGAGCTGTTTTTT. This encodes CASSPDRPGTGELFF.

The chain joins TRBV18 to TRBJ1-1; tentative D call: TRBD1 (6 bases). Germline V gene sequence: CDR1 KGHSH, CDR2 LQKENI. V was cut by 3 bases and J by 0 bases, with 8 bases left in between. The CDR3 is made up of 14 amino acids. The CDR3 DNA is TGTGCCAGCTCACCCAGGGACATGAACACTGAAGCTTTCTTT. It codes for CASSPRDMNTEAFF.

Only a few counts were recorded for this clone. The chain joins TRBV4-2 to TRBJ1-3; maybe TRBD1 (6 bases). V lost 4 bases, J lost 6 bases, and 13 bases lay in between. Germline V lookup: CDR1 LGHNA, CDR2 YNFKEQ. The CDR3 totals 14 residues. The CDR3 spells CASSPQGQSNTIYF. For the CDR3, the DNA is TGTGCCAGCAGCCCCCAAGGACAGTCAAACACCATATATTTT.

V is TRBV6-2 or TRBV6-3 and J is TRBJ2-1; TRBD2 matches 10 bases. Trimming took 5 bases from V and 1 from J; bases not matched to a gene: 5. The germline V gene has CDR1 MNHEY and CDR2 SVGEGT. This CDR3 is built from 16 residues. CDR3 sequence: CASSPLAGRSYNEQFF. CDR3 nucleotide sequence: TGTGCCAGCAGTCCACTAGCGGGGAGATCCTACAATGAGCAGTTCTTC.

This chain links TRBV7-8 with TRBJ1-5; possible D gene TRBD1, 5 bases. The CDR3 extends over 16 amino acids. V lost 8 bases, J lost 3 bases, and 20 bases lay in between. Germline lookup yields CDR1 SGHVS and CDR2 FQNEAQ. The CDR3 sequence is CASGRGGGGHNQPQHF. CDR3 bases: TGTGCCAGCGGCCGTGGGGGGGGAGGGCACAATCAGCCCCAGCATTTT.

The chain is built from TRBV7-9 and TRBJ2-7; perhaps TRBD2 as D (5 bases). Germline CDR1 SEHNR, CDR2 FQNEAQ (reference sequence). Trimming removed 4 bases at V and 4 bases at J, with 17 bases between. The CDR3 consists of 15 residues. The CDR3 is CASSSRTEDSYEQYV. The CDR3, as DNA: TGTGCCAGCAGCTCCCGGACCGAGGACTCTTACGAGCAGTACGTC.